The 24 T cell receptor beta chains given below trace back to one sample, sequenced in a study of post-analysis software for immune sequencing data. Overall study findings and caveats: In patients, TRBV5-6, TRBV5-1 and TRBV20-1 belonged to four or five TRBV segments found more frequently than in controls.

These TCRs are of unknown antigen specificity. Each TCR beta cDNA library carried unique molecular identifiers. MiXCR, applied by TCRdb to the PCR reads, yields one record per CDR3 protein. This table has about 430,000 distinct CDR3 sequences, 30% to 40% appearing once. Sequences were obtained from blood. The receptors were gathered from a girl aged 2-9 years with multiple sclerosis.

As for this clonotype: One end of the junction does not line up with germline, which may come from a read error. The rearrangement joins TRBV5-1 to TRBJ2-5; weak D call: TRBD2 (5 bases). CDR1 SGHRS and CDR2 YFSETQ come from the germline V gene. This CDR3 comprises 15 residues. The CDR3 DNA reads TGCGCCGGCAGCTTGGACGGGGAAGCCAAAGAGACCCAGTACTTC. This encodes CAGSLDGEAKETQYF.

The chain employs TRBV4-1 and TRBJ2-2, with TRBD2 identical over 16 bases. Losses at the gene ends were 3 bases for V and 4 bases for J; bases not matched to a gene: 11. This CDR3 contains 20 residues. Germline V gives CDR1 MGHRA, CDR2 YSYEKL. This CDR3 reads CASSHLGLAGGPSSTGELFF. CDR3 sequence (DNA): TGCGCCAGCAGCCACTTGGGACTAGCGGGGGGGCCATCAAGCACCGGGGAGCTGTTTTTT.

CDR3 sequence reads: CASRLSDSYGYTF. CDR3 DNA: TGTGCCAGCAGGTTGTCCGACTCATATGGCTACACCTTC. The V and J genes are TRBV6-6 and TRBJ1-2; no definite D call. Germline V gene data show CDR1 as MNHNY and CDR2 as SVGAGI (reference sequence). The CDR3 has 13 residues. Trimming took 6 bases from V and 5 from J, leaving 13 bases between them.

The genes are TRBV10-3 and TRBJ1-2; no reliable D call. CDR3 length: 14 amino acids. The V end lost 7 bases, the J end lost 0 bases, and 12 bases lay between the germline ends. Per the germline V gene, CDR1 is ENHRY and CDR2 is SYGVKD. The CDR3 region has the DNA TGTGCCATCAATGGGCGTCGAGCTAACTATGGCTACACCTTC. Its translation: CAINGRRANYGYTF.

This clonotype has more than one count but fewer than ten. The chain joins TRBV29-1 to TRBJ2-5, with a weak D call TRBD1 (5 bases). Germline lookup yields CDR1 SQVTM and CDR2 ANQGSEA. This CDR3 comprises 14 residues. Trimming shortened V by 0 bases and J by 6 bases, and 14 bases separated the two germline ends. The CDR3 region has the DNA TGCAGCGTTGAAGATAGCCACAGGTGGAAGACCCAGTACTTC. Protein product: CSVEDSHRWKTQYF.

The J gene is TRBJ2-1, the V gene TRBV6-5; possible D gene TRBD2, 5 bases. The germline gives CDR1 MNHEY, CDR2 SVGAGI. V dropped 0 bases and J dropped 8 bases, with 23 bases sitting between them. This CDR3 has 18 residues. DNA of the CDR3: TGTGCCAGCAGTTACTCTCCGGTTAGATCGGGCGGGCAGCATGAGCAGTTCTTC. Protein: CASSYSPVRSGGQHEQFF.

There are many counts of this clonotype. The rearrangement links TRBV12-3 or TRBV12-4 to TRBJ2-7; no clear D gene. CDR3 size: 11 residues. The V end was cut by 6 bases, the J end by 0 bases, with 3 bases between. The CDR3 region is CASSPSYEQYF. In nucleotides, the CDR3 is TGTGCCAGCAGCCCCTCCTACGAGCAGTACTTC.

About this clonotype: It may be a read error: a sequence one base away is much more abundant. The chain couples TRBV29-1 to TRBJ1-2, with D possibly matching TRBD1 (6 bases). Germline V gives CDR1 SQVTM, CDR2 ANQGSEA. V was cut by 5 bases and J by 4 bases, with 20 bases left in between. This CDR3 comprises 15 residues. The CDR3 coding sequence is TGCAGCGTTCAAGGATGGGGGCCAGGATCCTATGGCTACACCTTC. It translates to CSVQGWGPGSYGYTF.

The V and J genes are TRBV20-1 and TRBJ1-5; 8 nucleotides align to TRBD1. CDR1 is DFQATT and CDR2 is SNEGSKA in the germline V gene (reference sequence). V was clipped by 2 bases and J by 5 bases; unmatched bases: 14. CDR3 size: 17 residues. The CDR3: CSARSIQGAFRHQPQHF. DNA for the CDR3: TGCAGTGCTAGATCCATCCAGGGGGCATTTAGGCATCAGCCCCAGCATTTT.

The chain couples TRBV7-2 to TRBJ2-4, with 8 bases aligning to TRBD2. This CDR3 comprises 13 residues. The V gene's germline CDR1 is SGHTA and CDR2 FQGNSA. The trim removed 3 bases at V and 8 bases at J, leaving 3 bases unmatched. CDR3 amino acids: CASSFIGGDIQYF. As DNA, the CDR3 is TGTGCCAGCAGCTTTATCGGGGGGGACATTCAGTACTTC.

The chain couples TRBV12-3 or TRBV12-4 to TRBJ2-5; D not resolved. Trimming took off 4 bases at V and 4 bases at J, with 13 bases between the two ends. CDR3 size: 14 residues. The CDR3 bases are TGTGCCAGCAGTTACGTGGGTAATACAGAGACCCAGTACTTC. Residues: CASSYVGNTETQYF.

The gene calls are TRBV28 and TRBJ1-5; D not certain. This CDR3 comprises 14 residues. Deletions cut 4 bases from V and 5 bases from J, with 12 bases between. Per germline, CDR1 MDHEN and CDR2 SYDVKM. Written as DNA, the CDR3 is TGTGCCAGCAGTTCAGGCGTCGGAGATCAGCCCCAGCATTTT. Amino acid sequence: CASSSGVGDQPQHF.

The chain couples TRBV5-1 to TRBJ2-7; TRBD2 is a possible D gene (6 bases). The CDR3 loop spans 15 amino acids. Trimming cost V 3 bases and J 6 bases, with 19 bases left between them. The germline V gene has CDR1 SGHRS and CDR2 YFSETQ. The CDR3 loop reads CASSSWAGRYVEQYF. The DNA of the CDR3 is TGCGCCAGCAGCTCATGGGCAGGGAGGTACGTCGAGCAGTACTTC.

The chain combines TRBV27 with TRBJ2-1; 8 bases agree with TRBD1. The CDR3 extends over 22 amino acids. Germline V CDR1 and CDR2: MNHEY, SMNVEV (reference sequence). After removal of 3 bases from V and 0 bases from J, the junction contained 22 bases not matched to a gene. The CDR3 coding sequence is TGTGCCAGCAGTTTCATCCCGTGGGACAGGTACCCTCGACGGAGCTCCTACAATGAGCAGTTCTTC. It codes for CASSFIPWDRYPRRSSYNEQFF.

Only a few counts were recorded for this clonotype. The CDR3: CSVVQLGDTQYF. Written as DNA, the CDR3 is TGCAGCGTTGTTCAGTTGGGGGATACGCAGTATTTT. The chain joins TRBV29-1 to TRBJ2-3; the D is unclear. V dropped 4 bases and J dropped 6 bases, with 11 bases sitting between them. The length of the CDR3 is 12 residues. Germline V gene sequence: CDR1 SQVTM, CDR2 ANQGSEA.

In this sample, this clonotype turned up a few times. This chain uses TRBV4-1 with TRBJ2-3, with TRBD2 matching over 12 bases. Germline V gene lookup returns CDR1 MGHRA and CDR2 YSYEKL. Unmatched junction bases numbered 9, after V lost 2 bases and J lost 6 bases. The CDR3 extends over 17 amino acids. The CDR3 nucleotides read TGCGCCAGCAGCCAATGGCCTAGCGGGGGGGCATGGGATACGCAGTATTTT. Its protein product is CASSQWPSGGAWDTQYF.

The chain carries TRBV28 and TRBJ2-1; 8 nucleotides agree with TRBD2. This CDR3 has 16 amino acids. Germline V gene data show CDR1 as MDHEN and CDR2 as SYDVKM. V was clipped by 5 bases and J by 8 bases; unmatched bases: 14. For the CDR3, the DNA is TGTGCCAGCAGTAATCATTTAGCGGGATGGGCTTATGAGCAGTTCTTC. Encoded protein: CASSNHLAGWAYEQFF.

The rearrangement joins TRBV10-3 to TRBJ1-2; no reliable D call. The CDR3 length is 16 residues. The V gene lost 0 bases and the J gene lost 0 bases, with 11 bases spanning the gap. CDR1 ENHRY and CDR2 SYGVKD come from the germline V gene. In nucleotides, the CDR3 is TGTGCCATCAGTGAGTCCCTTGGCGGGTCTAACTATGGCTACACCTTC. Encoded protein: CAISESLGGSNYGYTF.

The rearrangement joins TRBV5-1 to TRBJ1-1, with 8 nucleotides matching TRBD1. J lost 1 base, V lost 5 bases, and 7 bases had no gene match. CDR1 and CDR2 from the germline V gene are SGHRS and YFSETQ. The CDR3 contains 15 residues. The CDR3: CASRLPTGENTEAFF. CDR3 sequence (DNA): TGCGCCAGCAGGCTACCGACAGGGGAGAACACTGAAGCTTTCTTT.

This clonotype was counted a few times. J is TRBJ2-1 and V is TRBV4-1; D may match TRBD1 or TRBD2 (5 bases each). Germline loops: CDR1 MGHRA, CDR2 YSYEKL. Trimming removed 6 bases from V and 6 bases from J, with 18 bases in between. This CDR3 is built from 15 residues. The CDR3 here is CASSSGPMGFNEQFF. In nucleotides, the CDR3 is TGCGCCAGCAGTTCGGGGCCCATGGGGTTCAATGAGCAGTTCTTC.

The table lists this clonotype with a few counts. The V gene is TRBV4-1, the J gene TRBJ2-5, with a possible D match to TRBD2 (7 bases). Germline assignment: CDR1 MGHRA and CDR2 YSYEKL. V was pared by 5 bases and J by 9 bases, with 28 bases between. The CDR3 sequence is 17 residues long. The CDR3 is CASSEVVNGGPAGAQYF. As DNA, the CDR3 is TGCGCCAGCAGCGAAGTGGTGAACGGGGGGCCAGCAGGGGCCCAGTACTTC.

The chain recombines TRBV7-8 with TRBJ1-2, with D perhaps matching TRBD1 (6 bases). CDR1 is SGHVS, CDR2 FQNEAQ, per germline. The CDR3 extends over 14 amino acids. V was shortened by 0 bases and J by 4 bases, with 9 bases between the two germline ends. The CDR3 bases are TGTGCCAGCAGCTTAGCGGACAGAGCCTATGGCTACACCTTC. Translated: CASSLADRAYGYTF.

The chain joins TRBV19 to TRBJ2-5, with D unresolved. The J call may be mistaken, given a closer DNA end match to TRBJ2-7. Germline-derived CDR1 and CDR2 are LNHDA and SQIVND (reference sequence). The CDR3 totals 12 residues. The CDR3 DNA is TGTGCCAGTATATCCGGGTCCCACGAGCAGTACTTC. Amino acid sequence: CASISGSHEQYF.

This sequence joins TRBV7-2 and TRBJ2-3, with 14 bases identical to TRBD2. Germline CDR1 is SGHTA and CDR2 is FQGNSA. Germline trimming cut 5 bases from V and 4 bases from J; bases unmatched to any gene: 5. This CDR3 region has 16 residues. In nucleotides, the CDR3 is TGTGCCAGCAGCGGGGGACTAGCGGGAGTGCCAGATACGCAGTATTTT. This codes for CASSGGLAGVPDTQYF. Full variable domain (remainder filled in from reference TRBV7-2 and TRBJ2-3): GAGVSQSPSNKVTEKGKDVELRCDPISGHTALYWYRQSLGQGLEFLIYFQGNSAPDKSGLPSDRFSAERTGGSVSTLTIQRTQQEDSAVYLCASSGGLAGVPDTQYFGPGTRLTVL.